This entry features one T cell receptor beta chain sequence. Its antigen is unknown. The ends were cut back, 0 bases at V and 4 bases at J, with 13 bases in the middle. This CDR3 region has 15 residues. Germline V gene sequence: CDR1 DFQATT, CDR2 SNEGSKA (reference sequence). This entry belongs to a study of breast tumors, draining lymph nodes, adjacent tissues. TCRdb called the multiplex PCR reads again in MiXCR, with one record for every CDR3 protein. Altogether tens of thousands of distinct CDR3 sequences are present, 60% to 80% being singletons, with the ten largest covering 15% to 20%. The study, taken as a whole, reports: Compared with basal-like, luminal-like tumors shared significantly more repertoire with nontumor tissue.

This sequence was found in a female donor with breast cancer. Some clones in this sample may be carry-over from other donors' samples. The J gene is TRBJ1-3, the V gene TRBV20-1, with D hard to call. Sequencing was done on a sample of breast tumor tissue. The CDR3 coding sequence is TGCAGTGCTAGAGACGTGGGCCCGCCGGGAAACACCATATATTTT. Translating it yields CSARDVGPPGNTIYF.